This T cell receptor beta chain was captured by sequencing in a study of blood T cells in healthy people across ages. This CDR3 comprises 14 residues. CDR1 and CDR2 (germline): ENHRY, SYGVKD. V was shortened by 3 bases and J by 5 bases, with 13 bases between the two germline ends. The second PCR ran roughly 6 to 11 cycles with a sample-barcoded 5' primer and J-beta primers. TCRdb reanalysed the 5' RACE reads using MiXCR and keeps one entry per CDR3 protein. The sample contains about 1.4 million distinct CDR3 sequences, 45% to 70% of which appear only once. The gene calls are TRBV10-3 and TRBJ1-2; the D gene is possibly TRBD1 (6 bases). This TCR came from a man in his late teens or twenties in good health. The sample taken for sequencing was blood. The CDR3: CAISDDRRIYGYTF. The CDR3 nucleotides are TGTGCCATCAGTGACGACAGGCGGATTTATGGCTACACCTTC.